This TCR beta chain was identified during a study of regulatory T cells in long-lasting Graves disease. The germline gives CDR1 MNHNS, CDR2 SASEGT. The CDR3 runs to 15 residues. Trimming removed 3 bases from V and 2 bases from J, with 13 bases in between. There are many counts of this clonotype. Arm-PCR with iRepertoire HTBI primers amplified the CDR3 regions for these TCR beta libraries. One entry per CDR3 protein results from TCRdb running MiXCR on the multiplex PCR reads. The sample consists of around 400,000 distinct CDR3 sequences, roughly 24% of them appearing once. Specified time point: persistent/refractory GD, antithyroid drugs over 5 years with positive TRAb. The TCR library used RNA extracted from PBMCs.

This sequence joins TRBV6-1 and TRBJ1-1; D ambiguous. The source of this sequence is a woman aged 40-49 years with Graves disease. The sequencing used peripheral blood mononuclear cells (PBMCs), collected when the disease was refractory, from a patient treated with antithyroid drugs. Here the CDR3 reads CASSESIAANTEAFF. DNA for the CDR3: TGTGCCAGCAGTGAGAGTATTGCCGCCAACACTGAAGCTTTCTTT.